This T cell receptor (beta chain) was profiled in a study of blood T cell repertoires in COVID-19. Background on the study: Sources were T cells, B-cell-depleted T cells, or PBMCs; the material itself was cDNA or gDNA.

Profiled with immunoSEQ multiplex PCR; TCRdb holds only in-frame clones, not every one. The sample carries about 120,000 clones, over 75% recorded once. The CDR3 is 13 amino acids. V was cut by 6 bases and J by 5 bases, with 13 bases left in between. From germline, CDR1 is MNHEY and CDR2 SVGAGI. This chain joins TRBV6-5 and TRBJ1-1; TRBD1 might be the D (6 bases). The receptor was isolated from a middle-aged man with acute or convalescent COVID-19. Sequenced: peripheral blood. The CDR3 DNA follows: TGTGCCAGCAGGCCGACAGGCGGGACTGAAGCTTTCTTT. Translation: CASRPTGGTEAFF.